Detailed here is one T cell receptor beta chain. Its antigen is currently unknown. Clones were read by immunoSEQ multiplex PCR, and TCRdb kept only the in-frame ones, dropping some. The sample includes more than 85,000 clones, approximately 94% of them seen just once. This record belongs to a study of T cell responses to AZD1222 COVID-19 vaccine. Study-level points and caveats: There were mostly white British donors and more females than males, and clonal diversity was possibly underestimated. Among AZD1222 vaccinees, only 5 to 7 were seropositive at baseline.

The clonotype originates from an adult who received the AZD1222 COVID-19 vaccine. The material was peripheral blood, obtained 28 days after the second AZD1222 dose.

CDR3 bases: TGTGCCAGCAGTTTAATTGGGACAGGGGGAGATGGCTACACCTTC. This translates into CASSLIGTGGDGYTF. V and J are TRBV27 and TRBJ1-2; the match to TRBD1 covers 11 bases. The germline V gene encodes CDR1 MNHEY and CDR2 SMNVEV (reference sequence). Germline trimming cut 2 bases from V and 6 bases from J; bases unmatched to any gene: 5. This CDR3 comprises 15 residues.